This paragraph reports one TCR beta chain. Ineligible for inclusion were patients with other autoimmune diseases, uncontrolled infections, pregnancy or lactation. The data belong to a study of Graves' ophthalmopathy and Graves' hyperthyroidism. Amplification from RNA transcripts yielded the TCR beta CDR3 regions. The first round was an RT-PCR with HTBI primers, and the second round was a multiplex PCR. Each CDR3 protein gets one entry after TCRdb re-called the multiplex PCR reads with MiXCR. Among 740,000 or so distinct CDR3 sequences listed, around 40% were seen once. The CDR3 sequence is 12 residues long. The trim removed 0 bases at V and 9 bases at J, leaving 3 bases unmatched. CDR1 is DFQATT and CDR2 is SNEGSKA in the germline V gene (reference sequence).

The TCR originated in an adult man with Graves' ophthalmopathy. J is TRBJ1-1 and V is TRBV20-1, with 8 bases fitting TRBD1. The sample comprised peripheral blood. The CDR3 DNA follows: TGCAGTGCTAGAGATAACAGGGGGAAAGCTTTCTTT. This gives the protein CSARDNRGKAFF.